The entry that follows covers one T cell receptor beta chain sequence. Its target is not known. Trimming cost V 2 bases and J 8 bases, with 12 bases left between them. The CDR3 is 13 residues long. Germline V gene sequence: CDR1 MNHNS, CDR2 SASEGT. The data were obtained in a study of Graves' ophthalmopathy and Graves' hyperthyroidism. Regarding the study as a whole: A classifier, a 13-signature model, separated ophthalmopathy from stable hyperthyroidism with more than 85% sensitivity and 65% to 83% specificity. Blood shared most expanded thyroid clonotypes above 0.001 frequency.

The authors diagnosed from clinical symptoms, serum thyroxine, TRAb, thyroid ultrasound and orbital computed tomography. A volume of 8.5 to 10 ml of fresh peripheral blood supplied the PBMCs. Amplified material comprised TCR beta CDR3 regions derived from RNA transcripts. First-round RT-PCR employed HTBI primers, with a second-round multiplex PCR after it. TCRdb fed the multiplex PCR reads into MiXCR, producing one record per CDR3 protein. The sample records approximately 210,000 distinct CDR3 sequences, about 32% being singletons. Input material: peripheral blood. The sequence derives from a man aged 45 to 65 with Graves' ophthalmopathy. This chain connects TRBV6-1 to TRBJ1-2; D gene unclear. The CDR3 nucleotides are TGTGCCAGCAGTGAATTGGGTGTGTGGGGCTACACCTTC. This gives the protein CASSELGVWGYTF.